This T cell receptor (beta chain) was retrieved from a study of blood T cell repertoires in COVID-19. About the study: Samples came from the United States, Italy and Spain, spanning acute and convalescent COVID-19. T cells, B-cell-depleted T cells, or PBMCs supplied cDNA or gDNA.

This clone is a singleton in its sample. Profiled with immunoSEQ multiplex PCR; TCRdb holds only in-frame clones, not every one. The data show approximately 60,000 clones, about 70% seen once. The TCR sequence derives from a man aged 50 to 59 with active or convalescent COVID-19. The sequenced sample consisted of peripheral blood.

The CDR3 spells CASSDTRTGTGGYTQYF. DNA for the CDR3: TGTGCCAGCTCAGACACCCGAACCGGGACAGGCGGGTATACGCAGTATTTT. The chain carries TRBV18 and TRBJ2-3, with 8 bases aligning to TRBD1. V was pared by 5 bases and J by 7 bases, with 17 bases of the junction left unmatched. The CDR3 consists of 17 residues. Germline V CDR1 and CDR2: KGHSH, LQKENI.